Following are 30 T cell receptor beta chains from one sample sequenced in a study of CD8+ T cells in alopecia areata. Cutaneous lymph nodes were pooled and cells sorted by CD4, CD8alpha, NKG2D, NKG2ACE and more. cDNA reverse transcribed from extracted RNA served as the sequencing template. Assay: immunoSEQ multiplex PCR; the TCRdb copy retains only in-frame clones and omits some. The repertoire consists of around 300,000 clones, none detected only once. The sample taken for sequencing was CD4+ T cells sorted from a lymph node. The origin of the receptors is a C3H/HeJ mouse with alopecia areata. Mice of this strain are of MHC haplotype H2-k.

Notes on this clone: Gene names are the mouse ones. The CDR3 is cut off 4 residues early in the read; its end comes from the germline J gene. The sample holds other DNA sequences that translate to the same CDR3. V is TRBV13-1 and J is TRBJ2-1; D remains unclear. The CDR3 totals 13 residues. CDR1 and CDR2 from the germline V gene are NSHNY and SYGAGN. Trimming shortened V by 0 bases and J by 3 bases, and 4 bases separated the two germline ends. CDR3 DNA, as far as it was read: TGTGCCAGCAGTGATGACTCCTATGCT. It yields the protein CASSDDSYA. The complete CDR3 reads CASSDDSYAEQFF.

The sample holds a few counts of this clone. Mismatch with germline at one junction end may stem from a read error. Mouse germline and gene names are used. Read coverage stops 4 residues before the CDR3 terminus; the germline J gene supplies the remainder. The sample carries other DNA sequences with the same CDR3. The chain joins TRBV17 to TRBJ2-1; TRBD2 matches at 10 bases. The germline CDR1 and CDR2 sequences are MNHDT and YYDKIL. This CDR3 spans 14 amino acids. CDR3 sequence: CASSGDWGDAEQFF. CDR3 DNA, as far as it was read: TGTGCTAGCAGTGGAGACTGGGGGGATGCT. Using reference TRBV17 and TRBJ2-1 for the parts outside the CDR3, the full variable domain is DTTVKQNPRYKLARVGKPVNLICSQTMNHDTMYWYQKKPNQAPKLLLFYYDKILNREADTFEKFQSSRPNNSFCSLYIGSAGLEYSAMYLCASSGDWGDAEQFFGPGTRLTVL.

About this clone: The gene names here belong to mouse. The sequenced fragment ends 3 residues before the CDR3 boundary, so the rest is inferred from the germline J gene. This same CDR3 is encoded by further DNA sequences in the sample. V and J are TRBV1 and TRBJ1-6, with D maybe TRBD1 (5 bases). TRBJ1-6 qualifies as an ORF whose function is uncertain. V was cut by 3 bases and J by 7 bases, with 10 bases left in between. The CDR3 length is 14 residues. The germline V gene encodes CDR1 NSQYPW and CDR2 LRSPGD (reference sequence). This CDR3 is CTCSARGGNSPLYF. Incomplete CDR3 DNA: TGCACCTGCAGTGCGCGGGGGGGGAATTCGCCC.

Comments on this clone: The genes are named according to mouse. The read terminates 4 residues before the CDR3 end, so the remaining end is supplied by the germline J gene. Other DNA variants within this sample encode the same CDR3. This rearrangement joins TRBV13-2 to TRBJ2-4; 8 nucleotides match TRBD2. The J segment lost 0 bases and the V segment lost 0 bases, leaving 3 bases of the junction unmatched. The CDR3 spans 16 residues. Germline CDR1 NNHNN, CDR2 SYGAGS (reference sequence). The part of the CDR3 DNA that was read is TGTGCCAGCGGTGATGCCTGGGGGGCTAGTCAAAAC. Translating it yields CASGDAWGASQN. The complete CDR3 sequence is CASGDAWGASQNTLYF.

With respect to this clone: Genes and germline are mouse. From the germline J gene comes the end of the CDR3, since the read stops 4 residues before it. The chain uses TRBV19 and TRBJ1-1; TRBD1 matches at 9 bases. This CDR3 region has 16 residues. CDR1 is FNHDT, CDR2 SITEND, per germline (reference sequence). V lost 4 bases and J lost 3; bases outside the gene matches: 10. This CDR3 reads CASSRRTGVLDTEVFF. The covered CDR3 bases are TGTGCCAGCAGTCGCCGGACAGGGGTGTTGGACACA.

This clone occurred many times. All gene names here are mouse names. The DNA ends 4 residues before the CDR3 does, and the rest of the CDR3 is filled in from the germline J gene. Other DNA sequences in this sample translate to the same CDR3. The chain couples TRBV1 to TRBJ2-1, with 11 bases identical to TRBD2. The CDR3 extends over 15 amino acids. CDR1 and CDR2 (germline): NSQYPW, LRSPGD (reference sequence). The ends lost 3 bases at V and 3 bases at J; junction bases unmatched: 1. Partial CDR3 DNA: TGCACCTGCAGTGCTGACTGGGGGGGCTATGCT. Translating it yields CTCSADWGGYA. The CDR3 as a whole reads CTCSADWGGYAEQFF.

This clone has a handful of counts. The gene symbols are mouse symbols. The CDR3 extends 4 residues past the end of the read, so its final part is completed from the germline J gene. This chain connects TRBV5 to TRBJ1-1, with a weak D call TRBD1 (6 bases). This CDR3 has 13 residues. Germline V CDR1 and CDR2: LGHNA, YNLKQL (reference sequence). V was trimmed by 4 bases and J by 0 bases, leaving 6 bases between them. The part of the CDR3 DNA that was read is TGTGCCAGCAGCCGACAGGAGAACACA. It specifies CASSRQENT. The CDR3 reads in full as CASSRQENTEVFF.

To note about this clone: The listed genes are named as in mouse. The read ends 4 residues shy of where the CDR3 ends; the end is completed using the germline J gene. The J gene is TRBJ1-2, the V gene TRBV19; D is perhaps TRBD1 (6 bases). Germline lookup yields CDR1 FNHDT and CDR2 SITEND (reference sequence). Trimming left V 4 bases short and J 3 bases short, with 13 bases between. The CDR3 is 14 residues long. CDR3 DNA (partial): TGTGCCAGCAGTCCATTACAGGGTTACTCC. This gives the protein CASSPLQGYS. The whole CDR3 reads CASSPLQGYSDYTF.

About this clone: The gene names here belong to mouse. The CDR3 end is not reached by the read, which stops 4 residues before it; the germline J gene fills it in. This sequence joins TRBV19 and TRBJ2-2; 7 nucleotides match TRBD2. This CDR3 has 16 amino acids. The V segment lost 3 bases and the J segment 2 bases; nucleotides outside the gene matches: 7. The germline V gene has CDR1 FNHDT and CDR2 SITEND (reference sequence). The CDR3 bases that were read are TGTGCCAGCAGTAATTCCGGGACTGAGAACACCGGG. Translating gives CASSNSGTENTG. The entire CDR3 protein is CASSNSGTENTGQLYF.

As to this clone: It may be a read error: a sequence one base away is much more abundant. The gene symbols are mouse symbols. The read ends 4 residues shy of where the CDR3 ends; the end is completed using the germline J gene. This specimen includes other DNA sequences encoding the same CDR3. The rearrangement links TRBV19 to TRBJ2-1, with 7 bases identical to TRBD1. Trimming took 5 bases from V and 5 from J; bases not matched to a gene: 7. Per the germline V gene, CDR1 is FNHDT and CDR2 is SITEND (reference sequence). The CDR3 totals 14 residues. The CDR3 bases that were read are TGTGCCAGCAGCCCACAGGGGCTGGATGCT. Its translation: CASSPQGLDA. The entire CDR3 sequence reads CASSPQGLDAEQFF.

Remarks on this clone: Gene names are mouse gene names. The CDR3 end is not reached by the read, which stops 4 residues before it; the germline J gene fills it in. The V and J genes are TRBV13-1 and TRBJ2-3, with 7 positions matching TRBD1. CDR1 and CDR2 from the germline V gene are NSHNY and SYGAGN. With V trimmed by 4 bases and J by 1 base, 6 bases remained unmatched. This CDR3 comprises 15 residues. The sequenced CDR3 bases are TGTGCCAGCAGTTCCGGGACAGTTGGTGCAGAA. Amino acids: CASSSGTVGAE. Given in full, the CDR3 is CASSSGTVGAETLYF.

Notes on this clone: A much larger clone differs by one base, so this may be a read error. The gene names given are mouse names. The read ends 4 residues shy of where the CDR3 ends; the end is completed using the germline J gene. J is TRBJ2-2 and V is TRBV13-3, with 8 nucleotides matching TRBD1. Trimming cost V 3 bases and J 1 base; bases outside gene matches: 2. Germline loops: CDR1 NNHDY, CDR2 SYVADS. The CDR3 extends over 15 amino acids. The part of the CDR3 DNA that was read is TGTGCCAGCAGTGGGGACAGGAGAAACACCGGG. This gives the protein CASSGDRRNTG. The full CDR3 is CASSGDRRNTGQLYF.

Comment on this clone: Germline and genes: mouse. Read sequence stops 4 residues before the CDR3 end, and the germline J gene provides the missing end. The V call is TRBV13-1, the J call TRBJ2-4; possible D gene TRBD2, 5 bases. Looked up from germline, CDR1 is NSHNY and CDR2 is SYGAGN. V shed 0 bases and J shed 0 bases, with 8 bases lying between them. CDR3 length: 15 amino acids. This CDR3 is CASSDALGSQNTLYF. The DNA read from the CDR3 is TGTGCCAGCAGTGATGCCCTGGGTAGTCAAAAC.

To note about this clone: Mouse gene names and germline throughout. Sequencing ends 4 residues short of the CDR3 end; the germline J gene provides the rest. V is TRBV1 and J is TRBJ2-2; 8 nucleotides line up with TRBD2. The CDR3 loop spans 16 amino acids. J gave up 2 bases and V 1 base, and 3 bases lay outside the gene matches. Germline loops: CDR1 NSQYPW, CDR2 LRSPGD (reference sequence). The CDR3 sequence is CTCSAGDWPNTGQLYF. CDR3 DNA, as far as it was read: TGCACCTGCAGTGCAGGGGACTGGCCGAACACCGGG.

As regards this clone: Mouse names are used for the genes. The CDR3 extends 4 residues past the end of the read, so its final part is completed from the germline J gene. In the same sample, other DNA sequences code for this CDR3. This chain uses TRBV13-3 with TRBJ1-1; 12 nucleotides agree with TRBD1. V trimming: 7 bases; J trimming: 3 bases; junction bases outside the gene matches: 4. The CDR3 is 14 amino acids. CDR1 and CDR2 from the germline V gene are NNHDY and SYVADS. The CDR3 loop reads CASRDRGQDTEVFF. The sequenced CDR3 bases are TGTGCCAGCCGGGACAGGGGGCAAGACACA.

Details on this clone: All gene names here are mouse names. Other DNA sequences from this sample encode an identical CDR3 as well. CDR3 bases read: TGTGCCAGCAGCCACGGGACTGGGGGCTAT. It specifies CASSHGTGGY. Given in full, the CDR3 is CASSHGTGGYEQYF. This sequence joins TRBV5 and TRBJ2-7; TRBD2 matches at 11 bases. The CDR3 end falls 4 residues outside the read, so it is completed with the germline J gene. The V and J ends lost 3 bases and 3 bases, in that order; junction bases with no gene match: 1. There are 14 residues in the CDR3. Germline V lookup: CDR1 LGHNA, CDR2 YNLKQL (reference sequence).

Of note for this clone: The listed genes are named as in mouse. The CDR3 extends 4 residues past the end of the read, so its final part is completed from the germline J gene. V usage is TRBV13-2 and J usage is TRBJ2-1; D perhaps matches TRBD2 (5 bases). Trimming stripped 2 bases from V and 6 bases from J, with 12 bases between. Germline lookup yields CDR1 NNHNN and CDR2 SYGAGS (reference sequence). This CDR3 is 14 amino acids long. The part of the CDR3 DNA that was read is TGTGCCAGCGGTGAACCAACTGGTGGTGCT. Encoded protein: CASGEPTGGA. The full CDR3 reads CASGEPTGGAEQFF.

This clone appeared a few times. Any gene name here is a mouse gene name. With the read ending 4 residues before the CDR3 end, the germline J gene is used to fill in that end. This specimen includes other DNA sequences encoding the same CDR3. This rearrangement joins TRBV1 to TRBJ2-7; 11 bases map to TRBD1. This CDR3 region has 15 residues. Germline V CDR1 and CDR2: NSQYPW, LRSPGD (reference sequence). CDR3 amino acids: CTCSATGTGGYEQYF. CDR3 bases read: TGCACCTGCAGTGCGACCGGGACAGGGGGATAT.

There are a few counts of this clone. Genes here carry mouse names. Coverage ceases 4 residues before the CDR3 finishes, and the germline J gene fills in the end. This chain uses TRBV17 with TRBJ1-1; TRBD1 aligns across 7 bases. Per germline, CDR1 MNHDT and CDR2 YYDKIL. Trimming at V came to 10 bases and at J to 1 base, leaving 3 bases not matched to a gene. The CDR3 consists of 12 residues. The sequenced part of the CDR3 DNA is TGTGCTATACACAGGGGAAACACA. This translates into CAIHRGNT. The whole CDR3 sequence reads CAIHRGNTEVFF.

This clone was seen a handful of times. Gene names and germline match the mouse. Coverage ceases 4 residues before the CDR3 finishes, and the germline J gene fills in the end. V usage is TRBV14 and J usage is TRBJ2-2, with 7 bases identical to TRBD2. CDR1 SGHDT and CDR2 FRDEAV come from the germline V gene. Losses at the gene ends were 1 base for V and 0 bases for J; bases not matched to a gene: 3. This CDR3 is built from 16 residues. The covered CDR3 bases are TGTGCCAGCAGTTTCGGGGGGACTGCAAACACCGGG. Translating it yields CASSFGGTANTG. The CDR3 reads in full as CASSFGGTANTGQLYF.

Note on this clone: Gene names and germline refer to mouse. The read ends 4 residues shy of where the CDR3 ends; the end is completed using the germline J gene. The V and J genes are TRBV13-1 and TRBJ2-7; D might be TRBD2 (6 bases). The germline gives CDR1 NSHNY, CDR2 SYGAGN. There are 13 residues in the CDR3. V was trimmed by 2 bases and J by 2 bases, leaving 8 bases between them. The CDR3 region is CASSDMGAYEQYF. The sequenced part of the CDR3 DNA is TGTGCCAGCAGTGACATGGGGGCCTAT.

This clone has a handful of counts. The genes are named according to mouse. The read stops 4 residues short of the end of the CDR3; the missing end is completed from the germline J gene. This sequence joins TRBV4 and TRBJ2-7; TRBD1 is a possible D gene (5 bases). From germline, CDR1 is LGHDT and CDR2 YNNKQL (reference sequence). The CDR3 has 11 amino acids. CDR3 DNA, as far as it was read: TGTGCCAGCAGCTCAGGGTAT. It yields the protein CASSSGY. The full CDR3 reads CASSSGYEQYF.

This clone was counted only a few times. Gene names are the mouse ones. The CDR3 end lies 4 residues beyond the end of the read and is filled in from the germline J gene. The same CDR3 arises from other DNA sequences in this sample as well. The chain recombines TRBV13-1 with TRBJ2-3, with D tentatively TRBD2 (8 bases). Per germline, CDR1 NSHNY and CDR2 SYGAGN. V was pared by 0 bases and J by 3 bases, with 14 bases between. This CDR3 is built from 16 residues. CDR3 sequence: CASSDAGGGRAETLYF. The CDR3 DNA, read in part, is TGTGCCAGCAGTGATGCAGGGGGGGGGCGCGCAGAA.

This clone was counted only a few times. Gene names are mouse gene names. The DNA ends 4 residues before the CDR3 does, and the rest of the CDR3 is filled in from the germline J gene. The chain carries TRBV17 and TRBJ2-1; D perhaps matches TRBD2 (5 bases). Trimming cost V 3 bases and J 1 base, with 10 bases left between them. Looked up from germline, CDR1 is MNHDT and CDR2 is YYDKIL. This CDR3 contains 15 residues. The DNA read from the CDR3 is TGTGCTAGCAGTAGTAGGGCTGGGAACTATGCT. Amino acid sequence: CASSSRAGNYA. The whole CDR3 region reads CASSSRAGNYAEQFF.

This clone showed up just a few times. Gene names denote mouse genes. The read gets to within 4 residues of the CDR3 end, and the germline J gene fills in the rest. The V call is TRBV5, the J call TRBJ2-5; 10 nucleotides match TRBD2. The CDR3 is made up of 14 amino acids. The germline gives CDR1 LGHNA, CDR2 YNLKQL (reference sequence). The CDR3 reads CASSPGGAMDTQYF. Incomplete CDR3 DNA: TGTGCCAGCAGCCCTGGGGGGGCGATGGAC.

A few counts support this clone. The gene names given are mouse names. The CDR3 is cut off 4 residues early in the read; its end comes from the germline J gene. This chain connects TRBV31 to TRBJ2-1; 10 bases are shared with TRBD2. V was clipped by 0 bases and J by 5 bases; unmatched bases: 7. Germline V gives CDR1 GKSSPN, CDR2 SITVG. CDR3 size: 16 residues. The covered CDR3 bases are TGTGCCTGGAGTCTACCTGGGGGGGCGGACGATGCT. It specifies CAWSLPGGADDA. The CDR3 in full is CAWSLPGGADDAEQFF.

The table lists this clone with a few counts. The gene names given are mouse names. The read terminates 4 residues ahead of where the CDR3 ends, so the germline J gene completes it. The rearrangement uses TRBV19 and TRBJ1-1, with D possibly TRBD1 on 6 matching bases. The V gene's germline CDR1 is FNHDT and CDR2 SITEND (reference sequence). This CDR3 has 12 amino acids. The part of the CDR3 DNA that was read is TGTGCCAGCAGTATAAAGGGGGCA. It specifies CASSIKGA. The whole CDR3 region reads CASSIKGAEVFF.

This clone was counted a few times. Gene names refer to mouse genes. Read data end 4 residues before the CDR3 end; the end is taken from the germline J gene. V usage is TRBV13-1 and J usage is TRBJ2-5; 9 bases fit TRBD1. The CDR3 is 14 amino acids. Germline CDR1 NSHNY, CDR2 SYGAGN. The CDR3 bases that were read are TGTGCCAGCAGTGATGACAGGGGGCGAGAC. Residues: CASSDDRGRD. The full CDR3 is CASSDDRGRDTQYF.

A remark on this clone: Gene names follow the mouse nomenclature. The CDR3 end falls 4 residues outside the read, so it is completed with the germline J gene. Other DNA sequences from this sample encode an identical CDR3 as well. V and J are TRBV13-2 and TRBJ1-1, with a possible D match to TRBD1 (5 bases). CDR1 is NNHNN and CDR2 is SYGAGS in the germline V gene (reference sequence). The CDR3 is made up of 14 amino acids. V was clipped by 1 base and J by 0 bases, with 7 bases between them. The DNA read from the CDR3 is TGTGCCAGCGGTGATCGGGGGGCAAACACA. Protein product: CASGDRGANT. The CDR3 in full is CASGDRGANTEVFF.

To note about this clone: Gene labels here are mouse ones. The CDR3 is cut off 4 residues early in the read; its end comes from the germline J gene. The genes are TRBV5 and TRBJ2-3; 7 nucleotides align to TRBD2. V was clipped by 2 bases and J by 4 bases; unmatched bases: 3. The CDR3 runs to 14 residues. Germline V lookup: CDR1 LGHNA, CDR2 YNLKQL (reference sequence). The CDR3 protein is CASSQPWGSETLYF. Partial CDR3 DNA: TGTGCCAGCAGCCAACCCTGGGGGTCAGAA.